These 20 T cell receptor beta chains originate from one sample sequenced in a study of blood T cell dynamics during melanoma immunotherapy. Time point in this sample: week 3, after first cycle of checkpoint inhibitor. Produced via immunoSEQ multiplex PCR; TCRdb's table is partial and in-frame only. Of about 12,000 clones in the sample, around nine tenths were seen once. The sample in question was blood, obtained from a patient treated with checkpoint blockade. The receptor source for this set is a human donor with melanoma.

The DNA of the CDR3 is TGTGCCAGTATACCGGGGACAATGGCCGGGGAGCTGTTTTTT. Its translation is CASIPGTMAGELFF. This rearrangement joins TRBV19 to TRBJ2-2, with D tentatively TRBD1 (6 bases). The CDR3 is 14 amino acids. CDR1 and CDR2 (germline): LNHDA, SQIVND (reference sequence). Deletions cut 7 bases from V and 6 bases from J, with 15 bases between.

The rearrangement links TRBV7-9 to TRBJ1-5, with D perhaps TRBD1 (6 bases). There are 13 residues in the CDR3. V was pared by 5 bases and J by 4 bases, with 9 bases between. Germline V CDR1 and CDR2: SEHNR, FQNEAQ (reference sequence). CDR3 amino acids: CASSRQENQPQHF. DNA of the CDR3: TGTGCCAGCAGCCGACAGGAGAATCAGCCCCAGCATTTT.

The V and J genes are TRBV30 and TRBJ1-2; D not certain. The CDR3 has 13 residues. The V and J ends lost 0 bases and 5 bases respectively, with 10 bases between them. Per the germline V gene, CDR1 is GTSNPN and CDR2 is SVGIG (reference sequence). The DNA for the CDR3 is TGTGCCTGGAGTGTACCGTGGAGGTATGGCTACACCTTC. This translates into CAWSVPWRYGYTF.

This clone is labeled as medium-sized (0.01 to 0.1%). The chain recombines TRBV19 with TRBJ2-5; 10 bases match TRBD2. The V and J ends lost 9 bases and 4 bases, in that order; junction bases with no gene match: 2. CDR1 is LNHDA, CDR2 SQIVND, per germline (reference sequence). The length of the CDR3 is 12 residues. CDR3 bases: TGTGCCAGCCGACTAGCGGGAGAGACCCAGTACTTC. This gives the protein CASRLAGETQYF.

V usage is TRBV27 and J usage is TRBJ2-7; 9 bases are a match to TRBD2. The trim removed 5 bases at V and 6 bases at J, leaving 11 bases unmatched. The CDR3 totals 15 residues. Per the germline V gene, CDR1 is MNHEY and CDR2 is SMNVEV (reference sequence). CDR3 DNA sequence: TGTGCCAGCAGTAACCGAGCGGGGGGAATTGGCGAGCAGTACTTC. This codes for CASSNRAGGIGEQYF.

The rearrangement links TRBV4-2 to TRBJ1-2; D call uncertain. Trimming cost V 0 bases and J 4 bases, with 3 bases left between them. This CDR3 has 12 residues. Germline assignment: CDR1 LGHNA and CDR2 YNFKEQ. CDR3 loop: CASSQDSYGYTF. CDR3 coding DNA: TGTGCCAGCAGCCAAGACAGCTATGGCTACACCTTC.

This chain connects TRBV30 to TRBJ2-7; D is unresolved. The CDR3 is made up of 11 amino acids. V was shortened by 1 base and J by 2 bases, with 3 bases between the two germline ends. The V gene's germline CDR1 is GTSNPN and CDR2 SVGIG (reference sequence). The CDR3 bases are TGTGCCTGGAGTGGGGCCTACGAGCAGTACTTC. This encodes CAWSGAYEQYF.

The chain is built from TRBV7-9 and TRBJ2-1; no clear D. Per germline, CDR1 SEHNR and CDR2 FQNEAQ (reference sequence). CDR3 length: 14 amino acids. Trimming pared 4 bases from V and 7 bases from J, leaving 14 bases between. In nucleotides, the CDR3 is TGTGCCAGCAGCTCCTGGAAGGGTGGGAATGAGCAGTTCTTC. Its translation: CASSSWKGGNEQFF. The whole variable domain, filled in from reference TRBV7-9 and TRBJ2-1, reads DTGVSQNPRHKITKRGQNVTFRCDPISEHNRLYWYRQTLGQGPEFLTYFQNEAQLEKSRLLSDRFSAERPKGSFSTLEIQRTEQGDSAMYLCASSSWKGGNEQFFGPGTRLTVL.

This clone was observed a single time. The V gene is TRBV4-2, the J gene TRBJ2-2; no clear D. Germline CDR1 is LGHNA and CDR2 is YNFKEQ. The V end lost 1 base, the J end lost 4 bases, and 4 bases lay between the germline ends. This CDR3 has 13 residues. The CDR3 sequence is CASSQGFTGELFF. CDR3 nucleotide sequence: TGTGCCAGCAGCCAAGGGTTCACCGGGGAGCTGTTTTTT.

The genes are TRBV4-2 and TRBJ2-3; 9 nucleotides align to TRBD2. The germline V gene encodes CDR1 LGHNA and CDR2 YNFKEQ. There are 17 residues in the CDR3. V lost 4 bases and J lost 2; bases outside the gene matches: 10. The CDR3 DNA follows: TGTGCCAGCAGCCCCTTAGCTCGCGGGGGGGCCACAGATACGCAGTATTTT. Amino acid sequence: CASSPLARGGATDTQYF.

This rearrangement joins TRBV5-1 to TRBJ2-2; D remains ambiguous. Trimming pared 2 bases from V and 0 bases from J, leaving 5 bases between. The CDR3 sequence is 14 residues long. Per germline, CDR1 SGHRS and CDR2 YFSETQ. CDR3 coding DNA: TGCGCCAGCAGCTTCTCTACGAACACCGGGGAGCTGTTTTTT. Translating gives CASSFSTNTGELFF.

The V gene is TRBV10-3, the J gene TRBJ2-3, with D possibly matching TRBD1 (5 bases). The V end was cut by 4 bases, the J end by 10 bases, with 18 bases between. Germline assignment: CDR1 ENHRY and CDR2 SYGVKD. This CDR3 is 14 amino acids long. The CDR3 DNA reads as TGTGCCATCAGTGGAGGTTTAGGGGCGCCGGCGCAGTATTTT. Translated, it gives CAISGGLGAPAQYF.

This clone was counted a single time. The chain recombines TRBV5-1 with TRBJ2-5; TRBD2 matches at 14 bases. J lost 4 bases, V lost 4 bases, and 6 bases had no gene match. There are 16 residues in the CDR3. Germline-derived CDR1 and CDR2 are SGHRS and YFSETQ. CDR3 sequence reads: CASSTWTSGGRETQYF. CDR3 in DNA: TGCGCCAGCAGCACCTGGACTAGCGGGGGGCGAGAGACCCAGTACTTC.

This clone was counted only a few times. The V gene is TRBV27, the J gene TRBJ1-1; D not resolved. With 2 bases removed from V and 0 bases from J, the gap between germline ends came to 4 bases. CDR1 MNHEY and CDR2 SMNVEV come from the germline V gene (reference sequence). The CDR3 has 13 residues. The CDR3, as DNA: TGTGCCAGCAGTTTAGAGATGAACACTGAAGCTTTCTTT. Translated: CASSLEMNTEAFF.

The sample holds one count of this clone. The V call is TRBV27, the J call TRBJ2-7, with D hard to call. This CDR3 region has 15 residues. Per germline, CDR1 MNHEY and CDR2 SMNVEV (reference sequence). Trimming took 0 bases from V and 2 from J, leaving 11 bases between them. CDR3 sequence reads: CASSLSIGGAYEQYF. In DNA, the CDR3 is TGTGCCAGCAGTTTATCAATCGGCGGAGCCTACGAGCAGTACTTC.

This clone occurred once. The CDR3 sequence: CASSSLRDRGRQRGGELFF. The DNA of the CDR3 is TGCGCCAGCAGCTCCCTCCGGGACAGAGGCCGTCAGCGAGGCGGGGAGCTGTTTTTT. This rearrangement joins TRBV5-1 to TRBJ2-2; 7 bases are shared with TRBD1. The CDR3 is 19 amino acids. The germline V gene has CDR1 SGHRS and CDR2 YFSETQ. V lost 3 bases and J lost 7; bases outside the gene matches: 21. Using reference TRBV5-1 and TRBJ2-2 for the parts outside the CDR3, the full variable domain is KAGVTQTPRYLIKTRGQQVTLSCSPISGHRSVSWYQQTPGQGLQFLFEYFSETQRNKGNFPGRFSGRQFSNSRSEMNVSTLELGDSALYLCASSSLRDRGRQRGGELFFGEGSRLTVL.

The chain uses TRBV10-3 and TRBJ1-1, with 11 bases identical to TRBD1. This CDR3 region has 13 residues. V lost 8 bases, J lost 1 base, and 0 bases stayed unmatched. The germline V gene has CDR1 ENHRY and CDR2 SYGVKD. The chain's CDR3 is CAIGQGANTEAFF. For the CDR3, the DNA is TGTGCCATCGGACAGGGGGCGAACACTGAAGCTTTCTTT.

This sequence joins TRBV9 and TRBJ1-5; TRBD1 is a possible D gene (5 bases). V was trimmed by 5 bases and J by 0 bases, leaving 12 bases between them. There are 15 residues in the CDR3. CDR1 and CDR2 (germline): SGDLS, YYNGEE. The CDR3, as DNA: TGTGCCAGCAGTGCCTCGGGGGATAGCAATCAGCCCCAGCATTTT. Translation gives CASSASGDSNQPQHF.

The chain uses TRBV7-2 and TRBJ1-4; no reliable D call. Trimming removed 5 bases from V and 6 bases from J, with 13 bases in between. Germline CDR1 is SGHTA and CDR2 is FQGNSA. This CDR3 is 14 amino acids long. The CDR3 here is CASSPDGRHEKLFF. CDR3 nucleotide sequence: TGTGCCAGCAGCCCGGACGGGCGGCATGAAAAACTGTTTTTT.

This clone appeared a single time. The chain combines TRBV27 with TRBJ2-7; 10 positions agree with TRBD1. This CDR3 comprises 13 residues. J was trimmed by 6 bases and V by 10 bases; bases with no gene match: 9. Looked up from germline, CDR1 is MNHEY and CDR2 is SMNVEV (reference sequence). CDR3 sequence: CATHRDRGGEQYF. The DNA for the CDR3 is TGTGCCACCCATAGGGACAGGGGTGGCGAGCAGTACTTC.